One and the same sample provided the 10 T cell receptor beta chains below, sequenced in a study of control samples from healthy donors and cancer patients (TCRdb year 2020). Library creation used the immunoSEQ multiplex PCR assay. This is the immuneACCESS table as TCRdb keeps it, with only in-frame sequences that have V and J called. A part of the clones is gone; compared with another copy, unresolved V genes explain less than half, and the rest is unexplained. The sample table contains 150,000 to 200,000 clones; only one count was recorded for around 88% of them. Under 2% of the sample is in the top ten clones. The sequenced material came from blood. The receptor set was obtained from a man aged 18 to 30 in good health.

The CDR3 DNA is TGTGCCAGCAGCCCCCAACTAGCGAAAGAGACCCAGTACTTC. Its protein product is CASSPQLAKETQYF. The chain uses TRBV7-9 and TRBJ2-5; 7 bases are a match to TRBD2. Germline-derived CDR1 and CDR2 are SEHNR and FQNEAQ (reference sequence). Trimming at V came to 5 bases and at J to 3 bases, leaving 6 bases not matched to a gene. The CDR3 runs 14 residues.

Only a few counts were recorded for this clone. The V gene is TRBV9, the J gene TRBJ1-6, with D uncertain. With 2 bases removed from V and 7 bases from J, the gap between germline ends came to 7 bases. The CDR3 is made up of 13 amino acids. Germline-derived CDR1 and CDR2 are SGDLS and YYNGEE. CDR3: CASSVDYNSPLHF. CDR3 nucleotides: TGTGCCAGCAGCGTGGACTACAATTCACCCCTCCACTTT. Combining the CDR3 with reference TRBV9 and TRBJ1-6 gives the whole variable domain DSGVTQTPKHLITATGQRVTLRCSPRSGDLSVYWYQQSLDQGLQFLIQYYNGEERAKGNILERFSAQQFPDLHSELNLSSLELGDSALYFCASSVDYNSPLHFGNGTRLTVT.

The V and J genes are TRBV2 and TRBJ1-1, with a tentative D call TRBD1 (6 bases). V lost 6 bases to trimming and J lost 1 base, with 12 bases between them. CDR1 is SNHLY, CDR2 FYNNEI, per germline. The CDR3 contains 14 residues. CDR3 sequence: CASSGDTENTEAFF. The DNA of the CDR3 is TGTGCCAGCAGCGGGGACACCGAGAACACTGAAGCTTTCTTT. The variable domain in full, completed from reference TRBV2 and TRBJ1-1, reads EPEVTQTPSHQVTQMGQEVILRCVPISNHLYFYWYRQILGQKVEFLVSFYNNEISEKSEIFDDQFSVERPDGSNFTLKIRSTKLEDSAMYFCASSGDTENTEAFFGQGTRLTVV.

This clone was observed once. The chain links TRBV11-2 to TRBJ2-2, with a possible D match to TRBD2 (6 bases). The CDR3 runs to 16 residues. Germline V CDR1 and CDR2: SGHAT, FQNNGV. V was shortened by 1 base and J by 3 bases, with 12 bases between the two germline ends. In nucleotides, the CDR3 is TGTGCCAGCAGCTTAGGTTTGGGGGGTGACACCGGGGAGCTGTTTTTT. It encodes CASSLGLGGDTGELFF.

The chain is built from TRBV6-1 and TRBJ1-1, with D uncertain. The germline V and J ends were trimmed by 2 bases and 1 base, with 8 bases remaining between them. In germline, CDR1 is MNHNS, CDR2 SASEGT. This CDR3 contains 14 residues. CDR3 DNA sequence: TGTGCCAGCAGTGAACGGTGGGAGAACACTGAAGCTTTCTTT. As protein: CASSERWENTEAFF.

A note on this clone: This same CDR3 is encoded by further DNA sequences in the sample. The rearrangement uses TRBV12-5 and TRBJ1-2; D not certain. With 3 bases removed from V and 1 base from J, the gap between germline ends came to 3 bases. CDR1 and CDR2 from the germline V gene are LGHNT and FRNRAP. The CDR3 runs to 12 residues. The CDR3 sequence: CASGLNNYGYTF. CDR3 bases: TGTGCTAGTGGTTTAAATAACTATGGCTACACCTTC.

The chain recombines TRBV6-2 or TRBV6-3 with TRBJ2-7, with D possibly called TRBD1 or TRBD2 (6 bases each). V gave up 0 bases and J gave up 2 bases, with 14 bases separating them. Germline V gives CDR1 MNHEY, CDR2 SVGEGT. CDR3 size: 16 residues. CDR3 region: CASSYSMRDIAYEQYF. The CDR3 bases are TGTGCCAGCAGTTACTCGATGCGGGACATAGCCTACGAGCAGTACTTC.

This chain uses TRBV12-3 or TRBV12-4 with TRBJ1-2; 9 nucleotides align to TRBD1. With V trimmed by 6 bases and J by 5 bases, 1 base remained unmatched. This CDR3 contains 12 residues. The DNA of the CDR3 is TGTGCCAGCAGGGGGACAGGGTATGGCTACACCTTC. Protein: CASRGTGYGYTF.

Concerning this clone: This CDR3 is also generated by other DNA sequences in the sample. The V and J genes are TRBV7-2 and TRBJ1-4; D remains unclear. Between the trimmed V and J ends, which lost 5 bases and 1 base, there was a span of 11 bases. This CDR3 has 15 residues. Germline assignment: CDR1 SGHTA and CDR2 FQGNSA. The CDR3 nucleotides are TGTGCCAGCAGCCAAGTGGGTGGAACTAATGAAAAACTGTTTTTT. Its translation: CASSQVGGTNEKLFF.

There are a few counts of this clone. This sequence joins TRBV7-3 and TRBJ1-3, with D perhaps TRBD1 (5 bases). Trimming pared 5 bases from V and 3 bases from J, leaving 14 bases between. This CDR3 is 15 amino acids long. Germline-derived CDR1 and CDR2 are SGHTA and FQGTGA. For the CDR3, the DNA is TGTGCCAGCAGCGATCCAAGGGACGGTGGAAACACCATATATTTT. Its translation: CASSDPRDGGNTIYF.